The 9 T cell receptor beta chains given below trace back to one sample, sequenced in a study of cytomegalovirus exposure and HLA in healthy donors. The protocol was immunoSEQ multiplex PCR, while the TCRdb copy is restricted to in-frame clones and leaves out a portion. The sample gives 45,000 to 60,000 clones, 90% to 95% of which show up once; roughly 6% is in the top ten. Sequencing input: PBMCs. These TCRs come from a woman aged 18-35 years in good health and CMV-seronegative.

This chain joins TRBV7-9 and TRBJ1-1, with 8 positions matching TRBD1. Germline CDR1 and CDR2: SEHNR and FQNEAQ (reference sequence). The CDR3 is made up of 14 amino acids. Unmatched junction bases numbered 8, after V lost 5 bases and J lost 6 bases. The CDR3 sequence is CASSTLQGASEAFF. In DNA form, the CDR3 reads TGTGCCAGCAGCACCCTTCAGGGGGCTTCTGAAGCTTTCTTT.

The table lists this clone with a count of one. The V call is TRBV7-2, the J call TRBJ1-5; D is unresolved. The CDR3 has 13 residues. Germline CDR1 is SGHTA and CDR2 is FQGNSA. Deletions cut 1 base from V and 4 bases from J, with 5 bases between. The CDR3 region has the DNA TGTGCCAGCAGCTTAGTCCAGAATCAGCCCCAGCATTTT. This gives the protein CASSLVQNQPQHF. The variable domain in full, completed from reference TRBV7-2 and TRBJ1-5, reads GAGVSQSPSNKVTEKGKDVELRCDPISGHTALYWYRQSLGQGLEFLIYFQGNSAPDKSGLPSDRFSAERTGGSVSTLTIQRTQQEDSAVYLCASSLVQNQPQHFGDGTRLSIL.

J is TRBJ2-2 and V is TRBV5-6; no definite D call. V gave up 4 bases and J gave up 3 bases, with 4 bases separating them. CDR1 and CDR2 from the germline V gene are SGHDT and YYEEEE. CDR3 length: 12 residues. The CDR3 nucleotides are TGTGCCAGCAGCCTAGACACCGGGGAGCTGTTTTTT. It is translated as CASSLDTGELFF.

This chain uses TRBV5-1 with TRBJ2-7, with TRBD2 as a possible D gene (5 bases). The germline CDR1 and CDR2 sequences are SGHRS and YFSETQ. CDR3 length: 14 residues. Trimming took off 7 bases at V and 1 base at J, with 15 bases between the two ends. This CDR3 is CASRRTSTSYEQYV. The CDR3 nucleotides are TGCGCCAGCCGCCGGACTTCAACATCCTACGAGCAGTACGTC.

V and J are TRBV11-1 and TRBJ2-7, with 8 bases lining up with TRBD1. J was trimmed by 1 base and V by 7 bases; bases with no gene match: 6. The germline CDR1 and CDR2 sequences are SGHAT and FQDESV (reference sequence). This CDR3 contains 14 residues. In DNA, the CDR3 is TGTGCCAGCAACCGACAGGGGTGGTCCTACGAGCAGTACTTC. Translated, it gives CASNRQGWSYEQYF. Supplemented by reference TRBV11-1 and TRBJ2-7, the full variable domain reads EAEVAQSPRYKITEKSQAVAFWCDPISGHATLYWYRQILGQGPELLVQFQDESVVDDSQLPKDRFSAERLKGVDSTLKIQPAELGDSAMYLCASNRQGWSYEQYFGPGTRLTVT.

The V and J genes are TRBV2 and TRBJ2-5, with TRBD2 as a possible D gene (7 bases). The CDR3 runs 15 residues. Trimming stripped 6 bases from V and 1 base from J, with 15 bases between. CDR1 is SNHLY, CDR2 FYNNEI, per germline. CDR3 DNA: TGTGCCAGCAGGAAAGGGGGGGGCAGCCAAGAGACCCAGTACTTC. Protein sequence: CASRKGGGSQETQYF. The full variable domain, its missing parts supplied by reference TRBV2 and TRBJ2-5, is EPEVTQTPSHQVTQMGQEVILRCVPISNHLYFYWYRQILGQKVEFLVSFYNNEISEKSEIFDDQFSVERPDGSNFTLKIRSTKLEDSAMYFCASRKGGGSQETQYFGPGTRLLVL.

The V gene is TRBV15, the J gene TRBJ1-6; D remains ambiguous. The CDR3 has 15 residues. Trimming removed 6 bases at V and 7 bases at J, with 16 bases between. Per germline, CDR1 LNHNV and CDR2 YYDKDF (reference sequence). The CDR3 DNA is TGTGCCACCAGTGAGGGAGGAACAGCAAATTCACCCCTCCACTTT. Protein: CATSEGGTANSPLHF.

This chain connects TRBV11-2 to TRBJ2-5; D ambiguous. The germline V and J ends were trimmed by 5 bases and 4 bases, with 8 bases remaining between them. Per the germline V gene, CDR1 is SGHAT and CDR2 is FQNNGV. The CDR3 spans 12 residues. The CDR3, as DNA: TGTGCCAGCAGCCACACGTTAGAGACCCAGTACTTC. Its translation: CASSHTLETQYF.

The V and J genes are TRBV5-1 and TRBJ1-3; 8 bases match TRBD1. The CDR3 extends over 15 amino acids. Germline lookup yields CDR1 SGHRS and CDR2 YFSETQ. The V segment lost 3 bases and the J segment 0 bases; nucleotides outside the gene matches: 2. CDR3 amino acids: CASSSGQVSGNTIYF. The DNA for the CDR3 is TGCGCCAGCAGCTCGGGACAGGTCTCTGGAAACACCATATATTTT.